The 15 T cell receptor beta chains reported below all come from one sample, sequenced in a study of CD8 T cells in ankylosing spondylitis. Overall study findings and caveats: Within ankylosing spondylitis blood, a TCR beta motif made up of seven to nine highly homologous variants appeared to be characteristic.

These receptors have no known antigen. TCRdb reprocessed the 5' RACE reads via MiXCR and lists one record per CDR3 protein. The sample comprises approximately 540,000 distinct CDR3 sequences, about 13% of which are singletons, and over 6.5% rests with the top ten. The sequencing sample was made of blood, either unsorted or a sorted T cell fraction (not recorded which). These receptor sequences come from a male donor with ankylosing spondylitis.

The genes are TRBV7-2 and TRBJ1-3; 8 positions agree with TRBD1. This CDR3 has 15 amino acids. The J segment lost 3 bases and the V segment lost 2 bases, leaving 3 bases of the junction unmatched. CDR1 is SGHTA, CDR2 FQGNSA, per germline. This CDR3 reads CASSLQGARGNTIYF. The CDR3, as DNA: TGTGCCAGCAGCTTACAGGGGGCGCGTGGAAACACCATATATTTT.

This sequence joins TRBV7-9 and TRBJ2-1; D remains unclear. Trimming removed 3 bases from V and 5 bases from J, with 17 bases in between. The germline gives CDR1 SEHNR, CDR2 FQNEAQ (reference sequence). This CDR3 has 16 amino acids. The CDR3 reads CASSFGQSIFNNEQFF. The DNA of the CDR3 is TGTGCCAGCAGCTTTGGGCAGAGCATTTTTAACAATGAGCAGTTCTTC. Based on the CDR3 plus reference TRBV7-9 and TRBJ2-1, the full variable domain is DTGVSQNPRHKITKRGQNVTFRCDPISEHNRLYWYRQTLGQGPEFLTYFQNEAQLEKSRLLSDRFSAERPKGSFSTLEIQRTEQGDSAMYLCASSFGQSIFNNEQFFGPGTRLTVL.

This clonotype was seen many times. The V gene is TRBV11-2, the J gene TRBJ2-2, with 10 bases identical to TRBD1. The CDR3 loop spans 15 amino acids. Looked up from germline, CDR1 is SGHAT and CDR2 is FQNNGV. Germline trimming cut 4 bases from V and 4 bases from J; bases unmatched to any gene: 3. The CDR3: CASSSRDRGTGELFF. The CDR3, as DNA: TGTGCCAGCAGCTCCCGGGACAGGGGCACCGGGGAGCTGTTTTTT.

This clonotype was seen repeatedly, ten times or more. The rearrangement links TRBV24-1 to TRBJ2-1; TRBD2 aligns across 12 bases. Trimming removed 5 bases from V and 0 bases from J; junction bases left unmatched: 16. CDR3 length: 21 residues. The germline gives CDR1 KGHDR, CDR2 SFDVKD. In nucleotides, the CDR3 is TGTGCCACCAGTGTGCCGGGACTAGCGGGTCCAACGGAAGACTCCTACAATGAGCAGTTCTTC. It encodes CATSVPGLAGPTEDSYNEQFF.

This clonotype was found a few times. J is TRBJ2-4 and V is TRBV21-1; the table's D gene call, TRBD1, was not cross checked with the DNA. TRBV21-1 is recorded as a pseudogene. This CDR3 region has 15 residues. CDR3 amino acids: CASSTGQGAKNIQYF. Here the CDR3 DNA reads TGTGCCAGCAGCACCGGACAGGGAGCCAAAAACATTCAGTACTTC.

This clonotype came up a few times. The chain links TRBV6-2 or TRBV6-3 to TRBJ2-6; TRBD2 is a possible D gene (5 bases). The V end lost 3 bases, the J end lost 0 bases, and 15 bases lay between the germline ends. There are 18 residues in the CDR3. Germline CDR1 is MNHEY and CDR2 is SVGEGT. The CDR3 loop reads CASSYSGVPSSGANVLTF. The CDR3 DNA reads as TGTGCCAGCAGTTATTCCGGGGTTCCCAGCTCTGGGGCCAACGTCCTGACTTTC.

This clonotype was observed a handful of times. V usage is TRBV7-9 and J usage is TRBJ2-3; D is possibly TRBD1 (6 bases). V lost 5 bases to trimming and J lost 1 base, with 13 bases between them. CDR1 SEHNR and CDR2 FQNEAQ come from the germline V gene (reference sequence). CDR3 length: 15 amino acids. This CDR3 reads CASSPTGTGTDTQYF. In DNA form, the CDR3 reads TGTGCCAGCAGCCCTACAGGGACCGGCACAGATACGCAGTATTTT.

This clonotype was seen only a few times. V and J are TRBV11-2 and TRBJ1-6, with D possibly matching TRBD1 (6 bases). Per the germline V gene, CDR1 is SGHAT and CDR2 is FQNNGV. V was pared by 5 bases and J by 6 bases, with 14 bases between. This CDR3 comprises 15 residues. CDR3 nucleotides: TGTGCCAGCAGCGATCAGGGGTTTGGTAATTCACCCCTCCACTTT. Translated, it gives CASSDQGFGNSPLHF.

This chain joins TRBV5-1 and TRBJ2-6; D not certain. The CDR3 runs 14 residues. Germline CDR1 reads SGHRS; CDR2 reads YFSETQ. V dropped 0 bases and J dropped 2 bases, with 3 bases sitting between them. The CDR3 region is CASSLVAGANVLTF. The CDR3 coding sequence is TGCGCCAGCAGCTTGGTAGCTGGGGCCAACGTCCTGACTTTC.

The chain is built from TRBV7-2 and TRBJ2-7; D is possibly TRBD2 (5 bases). The CDR3 sequence is 13 residues long. The ends were cut back, 2 bases at V and 5 bases at J, with 10 bases in the middle. CDR1 and CDR2 (germline): SGHTA, FQGNSA. CDR3 sequence reads: CASSLNPGDEQYV. In DNA form, the CDR3 reads TGTGCCAGCAGCTTAAACCCCGGGGACGAGCAGTACGTC.

This clonotype occurred a few times. The V call is TRBV2, the J call TRBJ1-6; no firm D call. The germline V gene has CDR1 SNHLY and CDR2 FYNNEI. With 1 base removed from V and 8 bases from J, the gap between germline ends came to 3 bases. The CDR3 extends over 12 amino acids. CDR3 in DNA: TGTGCCAGCAGTGAAGAGTATTCACCCCTCCACTTT. It codes for CASSEEYSPLHF.

This clonotype was counted only a few times. The V call is TRBV28, the J call TRBJ2-3; D not certain. The V and J ends lost 6 bases and 1 base respectively, with 11 bases between them. Per germline, CDR1 MDHEN and CDR2 SYDVKM. The CDR3 extends over 14 amino acids. CDR3 DNA sequence: TGTGCCAGCAGACCGGGTCCCCGCACAGATACGCAGTATTTT. This sequence encodes CASRPGPRTDTQYF.

This rearrangement joins TRBV7-8 to TRBJ1-4, with D tentatively TRBD1 (5 bases). From germline, CDR1 is SGHVS and CDR2 FQNEAQ. The CDR3 totals 17 residues. V lost 5 bases and J 3 bases, leaving 19 bases between the germline ends. CDR3 in DNA: TGTGCCAGCAGCCCCCGGGGGGTCAGGGCCTCTAATGAAAAACTGTTTTTT. Protein product: CASSPRGVRASNEKLFF.

In this sample, this clonotype turned up many times. The rearrangement links TRBV5-1 to TRBJ2-5; D is unresolved. The germline gives CDR1 SGHRS, CDR2 YFSETQ. V lost 2 bases, J lost 2 bases, and 10 bases lay in between. CDR3 length: 14 residues. CDR3 loop: CASSLMVGQETQYF. For the CDR3, the DNA is TGCGCCAGCAGCTTAATGGTCGGTCAAGAGACCCAGTACTTC. Filled out from reference TRBV5-1 and TRBJ2-5, the complete variable domain reads KAGVTQTPRYLIKTRGQQVTLSCSPISGHRSVSWYQQTPGQGLQFLFEYFSETQRNKGNFPGRFSGRQFSNSRSEMNVSTLELGDSALYLCASSLMVGQETQYFGPGTRLLVL.

This clonotype was seen only a few times. CDR3 DNA sequence: TGTGCCAGCAGCTTGGGGGGAGGGCCTCTCGGGGAGCTGTTTTTT. Translating gives CASSLGGGPLGELFF. The chain joins TRBV11-2 to TRBJ2-2; TRBD2 aligns across 7 bases. The CDR3 spans 15 residues. CDR1 is SGHAT, CDR2 FQNNGV, per germline. V was clipped by 3 bases and J by 7 bases; unmatched bases: 8. Using reference TRBV11-2 and TRBJ2-2 for the parts outside the CDR3, the full variable domain is EAGVAQSPRYKIIEKRQSVAFWCNPISGHATLYWYQQILGQGPKLLIQFQNNGVVDDSQLPKDRFSAERLKGVDSTLKIQPAKLEDSAVYLCASSLGGGPLGELFFGEGSRLTVL.